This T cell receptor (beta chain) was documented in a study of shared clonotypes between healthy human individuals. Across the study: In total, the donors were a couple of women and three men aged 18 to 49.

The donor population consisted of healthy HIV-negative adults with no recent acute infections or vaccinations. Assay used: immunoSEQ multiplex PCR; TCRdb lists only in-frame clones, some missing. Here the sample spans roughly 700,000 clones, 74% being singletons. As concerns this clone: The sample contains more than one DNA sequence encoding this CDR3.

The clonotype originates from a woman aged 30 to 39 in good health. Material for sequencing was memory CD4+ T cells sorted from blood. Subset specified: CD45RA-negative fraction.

CDR3 DNA sequence: TGCGCCAGCAGCCGCGGGACAGAGAACACCGGGGAGCTGTTTTTT. It encodes CASSRGTENTGELFF. V gene TRBV5-1 combines with J gene TRBJ2-2; possibly TRBD1 for D (7 bases). CDR1 is SGHRS, CDR2 YFSETQ, per germline. The V and J ends lost 4 bases and 1 base respectively, with 11 bases between them. This CDR3 spans 15 amino acids.